The 26 T cell receptor beta chains reported below all come from one sample, sequenced in a study of OX40 agonist ivuxolimab in advanced cancers. Some clones are missing from TCRdb's copy, which holds only in-frame ones; the method was immunoSEQ multiplex PCR. The sample records 65,000 to 85,000 clones, roughly nine tenths being singletons. The source was CD4+ or CD8+ T cells sorted from blood, collected in a trial of the OX40 agonist ivuxolimab. These receptors were taken from an adult with an advanced solid tumor such as melanoma, head and neck, liver or kidney cancer.

This sequence joins TRBV5-1 and TRBJ2-2; 12 bases are a match to TRBD2. Germline V gene sequence: CDR1 SGHRS, CDR2 YFSETQ. The CDR3 is 18 amino acids. Losses at the gene ends were 1 base for V and 4 bases for J; bases not matched to a gene: 8. CDR3 bases: TGCGCCAGCAGCTTGAAGCTAGCGGGGGGGCCAGGCACCGGGGAGCTGTTTTTT. Translation gives CASSLKLAGGPGTGELFF.

The chain uses TRBV21-1 and TRBJ1-2. TRBV21-1 is an annotated pseudogene. This CDR3 has 13 residues. The CDR3 DNA sequence: TGTGCCAGCAGCTCGGGGCAAGTCGGCGGCTACACCTTC. Protein product: CASSSGQVGGYTF.

The V gene is TRBV18, the J gene TRBJ1-2, with 7 bases fitting TRBD1. Germline assignment: CDR1 KGHSH and CDR2 LQKENI. J lost 3 bases, V lost 3 bases, and 1 base had no gene match. The CDR3 is 13 residues long. The CDR3 sequence: CASSPRGDYGYTF. The CDR3 bases are TGTGCCAGCTCACCCAGGGGGGACTATGGCTACACCTTC.

The rearrangement links TRBV27 to TRBJ2-5; the D call may be TRBD1 or TRBD2 (5 bases each). The CDR3 extends over 16 amino acids. V dropped 0 bases and J dropped 5 bases, with 16 bases sitting between them. Germline CDR1 MNHEY, CDR2 SMNVEV (reference sequence). The CDR3 loop reads CASSLSGTPGVETQYF. DNA of the CDR3: TGTGCCAGCAGTTTATCGGGGACCCCCGGGGTCGAGACCCAGTACTTC.

The chain has TRBV5-4 and TRBJ2-3; 8 bases are a match to TRBD2. The CDR3 covers 14 residues. CDR1 is SGHNT, CDR2 YYREEE, per germline (reference sequence). With V trimmed by 2 bases and J by 5 bases, 4 bases remained unmatched. CDR3: CASSLVRGGDTQYF. CDR3 in DNA: TGTGCCAGCAGCTTAGTTCGGGGGGGAGATACGCAGTATTTT.

V and J are TRBV5-4 and TRBJ1-5; 10 bases match TRBD1. The CDR3 runs 15 residues. Germline V CDR1 and CDR2: SGHNT, YYREEE (reference sequence). V shed 4 bases and J 7 bases; nucleotides not matched to a gene: 8. The CDR3 DNA sequence: TGTGCCAGCAGCAAAGACAGGGGGCCGGCGCAGCCCCAGCATTTT. It encodes CASSKDRGPAQPQHF.

The chain combines TRBV4-2 with TRBJ2-6; D is undetermined. Germline CDR1 reads LGHNA; CDR2 reads YNFKEQ. V dropped 0 bases and J dropped 1 base, with 7 bases sitting between them. The CDR3 extends over 16 amino acids. Here the CDR3 reads CASSQDKASGANVLTF. DNA for the CDR3: TGTGCCAGCAGCCAAGATAAGGCTTCTGGGGCCAACGTCCTGACTTTC.

This clone was observed once. The gene calls are TRBV11-2 and TRBJ2-3; the D gene is possibly TRBD2 (6 bases). Deletions cut 1 base from V and 4 bases from J, with 18 bases between. This CDR3 is built from 17 residues. Germline loops: CDR1 SGHAT, CDR2 FQNNGV. The CDR3 bases are TGTGCCAGCAGCTTAGGGTCTGGGCGGGGAGGTTCAGATACGCAGTATTTT. Protein product: CASSLGSGRGGSDTQYF.

The chain joins TRBV9 to TRBJ2-2, with D unresolved. The germline V gene encodes CDR1 SGDLS and CDR2 YYNGEE. Between the trimmed V and J ends, which lost 4 bases and 9 bases, there was a span of 13 bases. The CDR3 spans 13 residues. For the CDR3, the DNA is TGTGCCAGCAGCACCCGGTCCGGCTGGGAGCTGTTTTTT. Translation gives CASSTRSGWELFF.

The V call is TRBV5-1, the J call TRBJ1-1; 7 nucleotides agree with TRBD1. V gave up 3 bases and J gave up 3 bases; unmatched junction bases: 14. Germline V CDR1 and CDR2: SGHRS, YFSETQ. CDR3 size: 17 residues. CDR3 loop: CASSYNRGRIEDTEAFF. The CDR3 DNA reads as TGCGCCAGCAGCTATAATAGGGGGCGCATAGAAGACACTGAAGCTTTCTTT.

V gene TRBV5-6 combines with J gene TRBJ1-4, with D unresolved. CDR1 SGHDT and CDR2 YYEEEE come from the germline V gene. The CDR3 loop spans 14 amino acids. The germline V and J ends were trimmed by 4 bases and 4 bases, with 11 bases remaining between them. The CDR3 bases are TGTGCCAGCAGCCGCGGACGGATTAATGAAAAACTGTTTTTT. Its translation: CASSRGRINEKLFF.

The chain links TRBV7-6 to TRBJ2-1; D unresolved. This CDR3 region has 13 residues. Germline lookup yields CDR1 SGHVS and CDR2 FNYEAQ. V lost 1 base and J lost 10, with 11 bases in between. The DNA of the CDR3 is TGTGCCAGCAGCTTAGGTCGGCTCCAAGAGCAGTTCTTC. Protein sequence: CASSLGRLQEQFF.

This chain uses TRBV7-9 with TRBJ2-5, with TRBD1 matching 9 bases. CDR1 and CDR2 (germline): SEHNR, FQNEAQ (reference sequence). The J segment lost 0 bases and the V segment lost 1 base, leaving 0 bases of the junction unmatched. The CDR3 is made up of 15 amino acids. CDR3 loop: CASSLGDRDQETQYF. The CDR3, as DNA: TGTGCCAGCAGCTTAGGGGACAGGGACCAAGAGACCCAGTACTTC.

The chain carries TRBV11-1 and TRBJ2-5; 9 bases match TRBD1. This CDR3 has 16 amino acids. The V segment lost 5 bases and the J segment 1 base; nucleotides outside the gene matches: 8. Looked up from germline, CDR1 is SGHAT and CDR2 is FQDESV (reference sequence). The CDR3 coding sequence is TGTGCCAGCAGCCCCCAGAACAGGGGGCGCCAAGAGACCCAGTACTTC. It encodes CASSPQNRGRQETQYF.

The table lists this clone with a count of one. CDR3 nucleotide sequence: TGTGCCAGCAGAGGACTAGCGGGGGGTATGACCCAGTACTTC. Translation gives CASRGLAGGMTQYF. The chain is built from TRBV27 and TRBJ2-5; 14 bases are shared with TRBD2. This CDR3 region has 14 residues. Trimming cost V 6 bases and J 7 bases; bases outside gene matches: 4. Germline loops: CDR1 MNHEY, CDR2 SMNVEV (reference sequence).

The rearrangement links TRBV7-2 to TRBJ1-6; the D is unclear. V was cut by 1 base and J by 4 bases, with 8 bases left in between. The CDR3 spans 15 residues. Germline CDR1 and CDR2: SGHTA and FQGNSA. This CDR3 reads CASSLGRRYNSPLHF. In DNA, the CDR3 is TGTGCCAGCAGCTTAGGCAGGAGGTATAATTCACCCCTCCACTTT.

This clone showed up just once. The genes are TRBV19 and TRBJ2-1; the D gene is possibly TRBD2 (5 bases). CDR1 LNHDA and CDR2 SQIVND come from the germline V gene (reference sequence). Between the trimmed V and J ends, which lost 2 bases and 0 bases, there was a span of 8 bases. The CDR3 sequence is 15 residues long. This CDR3 is CASSIRGSSYNEQFF. CDR3 in DNA: TGTGCCAGTAGTATACGAGGGAGCTCCTACAATGAGCAGTTCTTC.

This sequence joins TRBV7-9 and TRBJ2-3, with D maybe TRBD2 (6 bases). CDR3 length: 14 amino acids. Germline CDR1 is SEHNR and CDR2 is FQNEAQ (reference sequence). Trimming removed 5 bases at V and 0 bases at J, with 9 bases between. The CDR3: CASSGGTSTDTQYF. CDR3 nucleotide sequence: TGTGCCAGCAGCGGCGGGACTAGCACAGATACGCAGTATTTT.

This clone was seen a single time. V gene TRBV5-1 combines with J gene TRBJ1-2, with a tentative D call TRBD1 (5 bases). The ends were cut back, 5 bases at V and 7 bases at J, with 21 bases in the middle. Germline values: CDR1 SGHRS, CDR2 YFSETQ. The CDR3 runs 15 residues. As DNA, the CDR3 is TGCGCCAGCAGTCCCGGGGCGGGACGATTGTTTGGCTACACCTTC. Its protein product is CASSPGAGRLFGYTF.

The rearrangement uses TRBV21-1 and TRBJ1-5; TRBD1, the table's D call, lacks a check against the DNA. TRBV21-1 is assigned pseudogene status. This CDR3 contains 15 residues. CDR3 bases: TGTGCCAGCAGACCCGAATACAGGACCAATCAGCCCCAGCATTTT. It is translated as CASRPEYRTNQPQHF.

V is TRBV5-4 and J is TRBJ2-3; 8 bases match TRBD1. Germline trimming cut 0 bases from V and 2 bases from J; bases unmatched to any gene: 2. The V gene's germline CDR1 is SGHNT and CDR2 YYREEE (reference sequence). The CDR3 is 15 residues long. The CDR3 sequence: CASSLAGQDTDTQYF. Here the CDR3 DNA reads TGTGCCAGCAGCTTGGCGGGACAGGACACAGATACGCAGTATTTT.

A few counts support this clone. The chain combines TRBV10-3 with TRBJ1-3; possible D gene TRBD1, 5 bases. In germline, CDR1 is ENHRY, CDR2 SYGVKD. This CDR3 has 15 residues. Trimming left V 7 bases short and J 0 bases short, with 13 bases between. The CDR3, as DNA: TGTGCCATCACCCCCGGGGCAAGCTCTGGAAACACCATATATTTT. This translates into CAITPGASSGNTIYF.

The rearrangement joins TRBV30 to TRBJ2-7, with TRBD1 identical over 8 bases. This CDR3 is 14 amino acids long. Germline CDR1 is GTSNPN and CDR2 is SVGIG (reference sequence). Trimming cost V 2 bases and J 2 bases; bases outside gene matches: 5. The CDR3 region is CAWSIGQGPYEQYF. CDR3 nucleotide sequence: TGTGCCTGGAGTATTGGACAGGGACCCTACGAGCAGTACTTC.

With regard to this clone: A junction boundary mismatches the germline segment, possibly from a read error. The rearrangement links TRBV5-1 to TRBJ2-3; possibly TRBD2 for D (5 bases). There are 14 residues in the CDR3. Germline V gene sequence: CDR1 SGHRS, CDR2 YFSETQ. In DNA form, the CDR3 reads TGCGCCAGCAGCTTCCAATCTAGCACAGACACGCAGTATTTT. It translates to CASSFQSSTDTQYF.

The V call is TRBV9, the J call TRBJ2-2, with D unclear. V was pared by 3 bases and J by 0 bases, with 6 bases between. The CDR3 is 14 amino acids. Germline lookup yields CDR1 SGDLS and CDR2 YYNGEE. CDR3: CASSASPNTGELFF. DNA for the CDR3: TGTGCCAGCAGCGCCTCGCCGAACACCGGGGAGCTGTTTTTT.

As to this clone: At one end the junction does not follow the germline gene, possibly because of a read error. The genes are TRBV5-1 and TRBJ1-2, with D possibly being TRBD1 (6 bases). Germline CDR1 and CDR2: SGHRS and YFSETQ. This CDR3 spans 14 amino acids. CDR3 residues: CASSLRGTPETGSF. For the CDR3, the DNA is TGCGCCAGCAGCTTGAGGGGGACCCCAGAAACAGGGTCGTTC.